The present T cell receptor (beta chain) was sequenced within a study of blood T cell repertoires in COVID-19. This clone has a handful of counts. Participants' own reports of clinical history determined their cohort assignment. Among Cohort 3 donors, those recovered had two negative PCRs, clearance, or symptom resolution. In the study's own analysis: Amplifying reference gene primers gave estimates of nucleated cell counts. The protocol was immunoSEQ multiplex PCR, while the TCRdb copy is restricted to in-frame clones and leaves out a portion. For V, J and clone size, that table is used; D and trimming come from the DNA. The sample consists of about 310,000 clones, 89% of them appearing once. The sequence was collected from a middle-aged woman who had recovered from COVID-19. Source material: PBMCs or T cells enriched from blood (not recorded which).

The DNA of the CDR3 is TGTGCCATCAGTGAGTCGGGAGCCATGAACACTGAAGCTTTCTTT. Translated: CAISESGAMNTEAFF. J is TRBJ1-1 and V is TRBV10-3, with D hard to call. The germline CDR1 and CDR2 sequences are ENHRY and SYGVKD. Trimming shortened V by 0 bases and J by 0 bases, and 8 bases separated the two germline ends. CDR3 length: 15 residues.